This T cell receptor beta chain was sequenced during a study of shared clonotypes between healthy human individuals. Produced via immunoSEQ multiplex PCR; TCRdb's table is partial and in-frame only. Of around 2.3 million clones in the sample, approximately 94% were seen once. In its sample, this clone was seen a few times. The antigen is undetermined. Study conclusions and caveats: Rarefaction showed that sequencing of sorted subsets was incomplete (despite large depth). Relative to clonotypes present in all four donors, those not shared had lower generation probabilities.

Germline values: CDR1 SNHLY, CDR2 FYNNEI. The trim removed 6 bases at V and 8 bases at J, leaving 4 bases unmatched. This CDR3 contains 13 residues. Both subsets, CD45RA+ naive and CD45RA-negative memory, were split from the CD4+ cells. The sequenced sample was naive CD4+ T cells sorted from blood. The subset: CD45RA+ positively selected. This clonotype was sampled from a man younger than 30 in good health. The rearrangement joins TRBV2 to TRBJ1-2; 12 bases line up with TRBD1. The DNA of the CDR3 is TGTGCCAGCAGCCGGGACAGGGGGCCCGGCTACACCTTC. Encoded protein: CASSRDRGPGYTF. The entire variable domain, with the rest obtained from reference TRBV2 and TRBJ1-2, is as follows: EPEVTQTPSHQVTQMGQEVILRCVPISNHLYFYWYRQILGQKVEFLVSFYNNEISEKSEIFDDQFSVERPDGSNFTLKIRSTKLEDSAMYFCASSRDRGPGYTFGSGTRLTVV.